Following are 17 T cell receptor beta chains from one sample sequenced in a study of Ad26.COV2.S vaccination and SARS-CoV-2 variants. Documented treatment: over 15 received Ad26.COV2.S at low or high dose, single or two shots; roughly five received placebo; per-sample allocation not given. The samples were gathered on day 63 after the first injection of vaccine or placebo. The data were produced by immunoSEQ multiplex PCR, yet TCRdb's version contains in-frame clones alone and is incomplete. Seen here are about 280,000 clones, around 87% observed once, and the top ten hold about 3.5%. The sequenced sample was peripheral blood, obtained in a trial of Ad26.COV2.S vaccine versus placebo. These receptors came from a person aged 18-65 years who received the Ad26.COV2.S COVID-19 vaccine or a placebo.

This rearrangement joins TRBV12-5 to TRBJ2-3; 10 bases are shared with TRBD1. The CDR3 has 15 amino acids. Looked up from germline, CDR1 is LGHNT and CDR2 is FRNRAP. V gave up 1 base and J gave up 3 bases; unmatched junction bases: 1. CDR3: CASGLGTGGTDTQYF. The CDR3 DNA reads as TGTGCTAGTGGTTTGGGGACAGGGGGGACAGATACGCAGTATTTT.

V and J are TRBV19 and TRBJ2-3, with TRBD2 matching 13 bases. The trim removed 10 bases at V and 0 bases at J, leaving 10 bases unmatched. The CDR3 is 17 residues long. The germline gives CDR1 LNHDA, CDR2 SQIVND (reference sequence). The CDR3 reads CATDGLAGAASTDTQYF. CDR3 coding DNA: TGTGCCACCGACGGACTAGCGGGGGCGGCTAGCACAGATACGCAGTATTTT.

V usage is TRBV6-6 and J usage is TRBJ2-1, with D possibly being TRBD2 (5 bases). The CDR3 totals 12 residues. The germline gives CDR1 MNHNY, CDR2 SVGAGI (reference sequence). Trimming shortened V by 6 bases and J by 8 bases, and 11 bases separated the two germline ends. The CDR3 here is CASSLSGYEQFF. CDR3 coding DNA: TGTGCCAGCAGCCTGTCGGGGTATGAGCAGTTCTTC.

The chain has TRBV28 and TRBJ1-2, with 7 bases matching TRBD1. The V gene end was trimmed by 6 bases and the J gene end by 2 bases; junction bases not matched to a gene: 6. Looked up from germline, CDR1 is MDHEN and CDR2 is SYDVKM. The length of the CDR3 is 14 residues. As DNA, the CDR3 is TGTGCCAGCAGCCCACTGGGACAGAACTATGGCTACACCTTC. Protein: CASSPLGQNYGYTF.

CDR3 loop: CASSLRARGETQYF. The CDR3 nucleotides read TGCGCCAGCAGCTTGCGAGCGCGGGGGGAGACCCAGTACTTC. The V call is TRBV5-1, the J call TRBJ2-5; 7 bases agree with TRBD2. Germline CDR1 reads SGHRS; CDR2 reads YFSETQ. J was trimmed by 5 bases and V by 1 base; bases with no gene match: 5. The CDR3 consists of 14 residues.

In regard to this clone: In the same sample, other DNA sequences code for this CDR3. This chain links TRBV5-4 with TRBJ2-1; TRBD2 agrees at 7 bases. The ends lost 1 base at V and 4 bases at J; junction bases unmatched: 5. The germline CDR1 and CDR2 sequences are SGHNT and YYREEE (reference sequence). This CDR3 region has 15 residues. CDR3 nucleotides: TGTGCCAGCAGCTTGAGGGGCGGGGGTTACAATGAGCAGTTCTTC. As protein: CASSLRGGGYNEQFF.

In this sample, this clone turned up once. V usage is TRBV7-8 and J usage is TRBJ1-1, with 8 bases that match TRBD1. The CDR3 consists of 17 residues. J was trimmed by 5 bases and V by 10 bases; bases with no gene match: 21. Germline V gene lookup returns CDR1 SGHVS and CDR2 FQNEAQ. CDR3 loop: CAMQTEQGDPPRTEAFF. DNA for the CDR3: TGTGCCATGCAGACCGAACAGGGGGACCCCCCGCGAACTGAAGCTTTCTTT.

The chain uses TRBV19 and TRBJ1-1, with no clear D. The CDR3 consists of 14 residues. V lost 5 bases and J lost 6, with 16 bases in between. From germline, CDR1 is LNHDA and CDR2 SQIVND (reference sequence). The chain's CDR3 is CASSPRTSTAEAFF. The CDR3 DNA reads TGTGCCAGTAGTCCACGCACATCCACCGCTGAAGCTTTCTTT.

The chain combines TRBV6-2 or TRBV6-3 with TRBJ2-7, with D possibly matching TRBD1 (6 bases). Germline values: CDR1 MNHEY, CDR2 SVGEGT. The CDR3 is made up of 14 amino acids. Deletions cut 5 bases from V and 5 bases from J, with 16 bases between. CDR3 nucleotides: TGTGCCAGCAGTCGCCGGGACACCGCTAACGAGCAGTACTTC. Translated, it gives CASSRRDTANEQYF.

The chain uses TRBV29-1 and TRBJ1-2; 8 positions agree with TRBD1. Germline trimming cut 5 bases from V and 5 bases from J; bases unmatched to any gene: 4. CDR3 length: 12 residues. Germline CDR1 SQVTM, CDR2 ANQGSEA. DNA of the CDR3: TGCAGCGTTAGTCAGGGGGCATATGGCTACACCTTC. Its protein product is CSVSQGAYGYTF.

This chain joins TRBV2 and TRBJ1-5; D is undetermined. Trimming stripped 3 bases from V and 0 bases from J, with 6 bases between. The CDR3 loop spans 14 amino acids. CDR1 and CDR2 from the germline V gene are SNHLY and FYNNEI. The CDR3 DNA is TGTGCCAGCAGTGATAAGTTTAGCAATCAGCCCCAGCATTTT. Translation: CASSDKFSNQPQHF.

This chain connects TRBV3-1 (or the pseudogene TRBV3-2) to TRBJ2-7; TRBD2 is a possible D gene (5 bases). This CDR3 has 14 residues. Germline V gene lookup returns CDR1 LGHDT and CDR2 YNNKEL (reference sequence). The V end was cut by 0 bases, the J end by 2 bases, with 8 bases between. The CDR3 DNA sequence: TGTGCCAGCAGCCAAGATGAGGGAACCTACGAGCAGTACTTC. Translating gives CASSQDEGTYEQYF.

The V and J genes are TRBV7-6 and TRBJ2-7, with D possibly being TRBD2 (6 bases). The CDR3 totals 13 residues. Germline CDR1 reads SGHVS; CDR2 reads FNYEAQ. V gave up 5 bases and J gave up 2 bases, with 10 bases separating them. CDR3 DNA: TGTGCCAGCAGCACCGCGGGGACCTACGAGCAGTACTTC. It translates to CASSTAGTYEQYF.

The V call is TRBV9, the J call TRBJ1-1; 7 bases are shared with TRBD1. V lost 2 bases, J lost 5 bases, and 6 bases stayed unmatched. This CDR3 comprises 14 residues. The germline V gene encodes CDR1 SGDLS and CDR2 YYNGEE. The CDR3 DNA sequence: TGTGCCAGCAGCGTTGAGGGGGCACGGACTGAAGCTTTCTTT. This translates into CASSVEGARTEAFF.

The CDR3 region is CASLDGLGDGYTF. CDR3 DNA: TGTGCCAGTTTGGACGGGCTAGGAGATGGCTACACCTTC. The V and J genes are TRBV19 and TRBJ1-2; no clear D gene. Germline V lookup: CDR1 LNHDA, CDR2 SQIVND (reference sequence). The CDR3 consists of 13 residues. V was shortened by 8 bases and J by 6 bases, with 16 bases between the two germline ends.

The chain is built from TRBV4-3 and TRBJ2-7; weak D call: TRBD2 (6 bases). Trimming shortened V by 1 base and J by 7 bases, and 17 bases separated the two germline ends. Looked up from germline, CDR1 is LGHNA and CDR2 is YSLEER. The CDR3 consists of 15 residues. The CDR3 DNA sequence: TGCGCCAGCAGCCAAGTCTTCTCAGGAGGGTTGGAGCAGTACTTC. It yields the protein CASSQVFSGGLEQYF.

The CDR3 bases are TGTGCCAGCAGCTTAAATTCAGGGGCGCGAGGAAACACCATATATTTT. This gives the protein CASSLNSGARGNTIYF. The chain combines TRBV11-2 with TRBJ1-3; tentative D call: TRBD1 (6 bases). Germline CDR1 and CDR2: SGHAT and FQNNGV. The CDR3 runs 16 residues. Deletions cut 2 bases from V and 4 bases from J, with 15 bases between. Using reference TRBV11-2 and TRBJ1-3 for the parts outside the CDR3, the full variable domain is EAGVAQSPRYKIIEKRQSVAFWCNPISGHATLYWYQQILGQGPKLLIQFQNNGVVDDSQLPKDRFSAERLKGVDSTLKIQPAKLEDSAVYLCASSLNSGARGNTIYFGEGSWLTVV.